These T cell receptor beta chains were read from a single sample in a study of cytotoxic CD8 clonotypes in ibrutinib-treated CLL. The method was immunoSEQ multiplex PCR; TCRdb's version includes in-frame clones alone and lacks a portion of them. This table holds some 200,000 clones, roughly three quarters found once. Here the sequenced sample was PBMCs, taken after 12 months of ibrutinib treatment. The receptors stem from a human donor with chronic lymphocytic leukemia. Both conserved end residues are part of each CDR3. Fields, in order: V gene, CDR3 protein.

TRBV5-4	CASSLGDRGLYGYTF
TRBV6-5	CASSPGLEDNEQYF
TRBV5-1	CASSLSPAPNSPLHF
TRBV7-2	CASSRDRGNEKLFF
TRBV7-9	CASSLGQSNTEAFF
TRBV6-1	CASTPDRGRSAEAFF
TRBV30	CAWNRQGARANEKLFF
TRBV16	CASSQARVENTEAFF
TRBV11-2	CASSLTDVGTDTQYF
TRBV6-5	CASSRTGGTEAFF
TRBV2	CASSGGTSANYGYTF
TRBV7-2	CASSYLLRNEKLFF
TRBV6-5	CASSFEGGREQFF
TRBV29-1	CSVAATGGFEKLFF
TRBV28	CASSGDRGLDNEQYF
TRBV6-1	CASRTGQGGGYTF
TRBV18	CASSPPPGANTEAFF
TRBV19	CASSTNDREGPYGYTF
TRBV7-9	CASSLILTRAQETQYF
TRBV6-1	CASSEGGSRGYGYTF
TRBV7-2	CASGLQDGPARTQYF
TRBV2	CASSEGQHRGTDTQYF
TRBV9	CASSVGVGKSLYEQYF
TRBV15	CATSRVSEGGTEFF
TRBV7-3	CASSVTANTEAFF
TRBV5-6	CASSVGPGQNYEQYF
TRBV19	CASSSGLYEQYF
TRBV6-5	CASSYQGSVEQYF
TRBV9	CASSVRLPPDTQYF
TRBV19	CASSIGGGGDTQYF
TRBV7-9	CASSLDRDYGYTF
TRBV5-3	CARSTRGVRGYTF
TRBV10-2	CASSVGREKLFF
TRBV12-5	CASLRDRFNQPQHF
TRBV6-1	CASSEAPTRYSNQPQHF
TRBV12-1	CASIPIAGANTGELFF
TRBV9	CASSVGSGSIQYNEQFF
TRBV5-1	CASSTGFTDTEAFF
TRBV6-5	CASSPPAGNSPLHF
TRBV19	CASSIMRGERQPQHF
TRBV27	CASSYGRAGEQYF
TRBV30	CAWSVLGDQPQHF
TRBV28	CASSLAGTRGDTEAFF
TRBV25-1	CASSELRGSTEAFF
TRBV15	CATSRDPRYQETQYF
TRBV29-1	CSVEGRAGEKLFF
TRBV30	CAWKPGYYTGELFF
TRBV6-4	CASSDSTVGGKFF
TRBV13	CASSLSSGGADTQYF
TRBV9	CASGKTQGNGEQYF